What follows is one TCR beta chain and its context. The data were obtained in a study of cytomegalovirus exposure and HLA in healthy donors. Study-wide context: The roughly 100 million unique TCR beta sequences, from 150 million to 200 million T cells, were found by an earlier analysis.

The germline V gene encodes CDR1 SGHDN and CDR2 FVKESK. This CDR3 is built from 16 residues. Trimming removed 0 bases at V and 0 bases at J, with 6 bases between. 13 Jbeta primers and 60 Vbeta primers were used for the PCR. Assay: immunoSEQ multiplex PCR; the TCRdb copy retains only in-frame clones and omits some. The sample gives around 120,000 clones, 63% of which show up once; more than 8% is in the top ten. Samples came from healthy bone marrow donors. This clonotype originated in a man in his forties or fifties in good health and CMV-seropositive. Input material: PBMCs. V and J are TRBV14 and TRBJ2-6, with unresolved D. CDR3 bases: TGTGCCAGCAGCCAAGATCCGGTCTCTGGGGCCAACGTCCTGACTTTC. This translates into CASSQDPVSGANVLTF.